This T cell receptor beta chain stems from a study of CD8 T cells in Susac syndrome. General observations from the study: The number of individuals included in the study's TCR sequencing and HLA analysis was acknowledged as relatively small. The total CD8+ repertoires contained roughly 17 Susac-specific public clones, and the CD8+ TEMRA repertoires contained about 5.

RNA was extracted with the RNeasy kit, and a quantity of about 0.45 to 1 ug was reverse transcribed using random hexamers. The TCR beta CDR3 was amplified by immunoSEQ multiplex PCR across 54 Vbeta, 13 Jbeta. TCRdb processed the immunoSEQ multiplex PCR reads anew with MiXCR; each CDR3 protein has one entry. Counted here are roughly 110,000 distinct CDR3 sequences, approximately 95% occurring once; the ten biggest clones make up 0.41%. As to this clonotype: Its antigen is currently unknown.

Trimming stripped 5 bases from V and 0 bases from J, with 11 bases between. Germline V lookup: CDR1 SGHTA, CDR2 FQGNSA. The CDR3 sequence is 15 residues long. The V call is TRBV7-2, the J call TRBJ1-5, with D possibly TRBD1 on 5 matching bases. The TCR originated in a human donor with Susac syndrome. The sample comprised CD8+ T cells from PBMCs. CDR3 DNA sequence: TGTGCCAGCAGCCAAAGAGACAGTAGCAATCAGCCCCAGCATTTT. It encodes CASSQRDSSNQPQHF.